This TCR beta chain was observed in a study of T-cell reconstitution after alpha-beta-depleted transplantation in children. Study results and caveats: Once a year had passed after transplant, T-cell counts and diversity came mostly from newly produced T cells. At around two months after transplant, the alpha-beta T cells were reportedly derived from several hundred expanded clones that came from non-depleted graft cells.

Using unique molecular identifiers, the investigators prepared the TCRbeta library. TCRdb re-derived calls from the PCR reads in MiXCR, one entry per CDR3 protein. The sample consists of hundreds of thousands of distinct CDR3 sequences, under 25% of them appearing once. This clonotype has only a few counts. As yet, its antigen is unknown. Sequenced material: PBMCs, mostly from graft donor cells, taken 360 days after TCRalphabeta/CD19-depleted stem cell transplant. This receptor was identified in a boy under two years old who had a stem cell transplant for acute myeloid leukemia, so the T cells may come from the graft donor.

The CDR3 reads CASSEYTGGRETQYF. In nucleotides, the CDR3 is TGTGCCAGCAGTGAATATACGGGGGGGCGTGAGACCCAGTACTTC. This chain joins TRBV25-1 and TRBJ2-5; 8 bases are a match to TRBD2. J was trimmed by 5 bases and V by 0 bases; bases with no gene match: 5. This CDR3 is built from 15 residues. Germline V gene lookup returns CDR1 MGHDK and CDR2 SYGVNS.